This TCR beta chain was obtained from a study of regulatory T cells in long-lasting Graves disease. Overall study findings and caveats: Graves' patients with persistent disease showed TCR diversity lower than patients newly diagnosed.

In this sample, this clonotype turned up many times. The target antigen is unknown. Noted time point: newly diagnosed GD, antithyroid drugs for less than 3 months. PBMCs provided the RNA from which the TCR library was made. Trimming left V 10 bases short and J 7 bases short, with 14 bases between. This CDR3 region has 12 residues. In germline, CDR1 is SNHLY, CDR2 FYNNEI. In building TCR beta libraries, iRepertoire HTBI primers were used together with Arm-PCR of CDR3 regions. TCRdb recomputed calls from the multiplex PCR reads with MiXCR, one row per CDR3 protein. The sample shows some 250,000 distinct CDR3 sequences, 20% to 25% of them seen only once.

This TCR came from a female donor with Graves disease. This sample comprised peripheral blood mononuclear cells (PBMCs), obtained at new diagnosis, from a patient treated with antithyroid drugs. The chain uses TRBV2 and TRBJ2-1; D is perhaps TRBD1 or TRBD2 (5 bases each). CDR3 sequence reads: CATRDPTNEQFF. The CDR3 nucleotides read TGTGCCACCCGGGACCCTACTAATGAGCAGTTCTTC. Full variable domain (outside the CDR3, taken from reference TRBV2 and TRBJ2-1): EPEVTQTPSHQVTQMGQEVILRCVPISNHLYFYWYRQILGQKVEFLVSFYNNEISEKSEIFDDQFSVERPDGSNFTLKIRSTKLEDSAMYFCATRDPTNEQFFGPGTRLTVL.